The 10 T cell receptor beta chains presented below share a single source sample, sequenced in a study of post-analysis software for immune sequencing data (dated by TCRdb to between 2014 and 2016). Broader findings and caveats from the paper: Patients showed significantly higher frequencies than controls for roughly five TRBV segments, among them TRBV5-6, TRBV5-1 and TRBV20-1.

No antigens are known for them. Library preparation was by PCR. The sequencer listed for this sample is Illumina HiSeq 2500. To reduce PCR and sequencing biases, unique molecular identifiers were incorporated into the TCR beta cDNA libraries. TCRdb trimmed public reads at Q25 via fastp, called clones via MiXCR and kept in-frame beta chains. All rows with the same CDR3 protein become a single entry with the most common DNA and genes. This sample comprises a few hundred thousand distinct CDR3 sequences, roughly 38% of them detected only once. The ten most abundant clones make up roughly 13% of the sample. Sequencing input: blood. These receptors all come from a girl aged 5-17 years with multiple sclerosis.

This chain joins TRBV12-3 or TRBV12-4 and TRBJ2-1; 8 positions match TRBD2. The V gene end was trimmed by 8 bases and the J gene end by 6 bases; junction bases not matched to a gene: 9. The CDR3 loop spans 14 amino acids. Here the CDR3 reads CASRTSREFNEQFF. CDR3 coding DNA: TGTGCCAGCCGGACTAGCAGGGAGTTCAATGAGCAGTTCTTC.

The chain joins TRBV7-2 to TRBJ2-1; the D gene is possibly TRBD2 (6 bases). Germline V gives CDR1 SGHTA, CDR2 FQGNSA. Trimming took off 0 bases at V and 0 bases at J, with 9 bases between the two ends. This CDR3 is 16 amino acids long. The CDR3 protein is CASSLAAGSSYNEQFF. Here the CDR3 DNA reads TGTGCCAGCAGCTTAGCGGCGGGGAGCTCCTACAATGAGCAGTTCTTC.

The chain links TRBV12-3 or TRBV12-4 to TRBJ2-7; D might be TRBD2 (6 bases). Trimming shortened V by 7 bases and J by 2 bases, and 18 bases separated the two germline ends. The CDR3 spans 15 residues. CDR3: CASTSPGRGPYEQYF. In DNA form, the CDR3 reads TGTGCCAGCACCTCTCCTGGGCGGGGACCCTACGAGCAGTACTTC.

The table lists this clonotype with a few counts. The CDR3 nucleotides are TGTGCCAGCAGCACTCCGGGCCCAGCGGGGGGGCCCAATGAGCAGTTCTTC. Translated, it gives CASSTPGPAGGPNEQFF. The genes are TRBV7-9 and TRBJ2-1; 10 positions match TRBD2. J was trimmed by 6 bases and V by 5 bases; bases with no gene match: 13. The germline gives CDR1 SEHNR, CDR2 FQNEAQ (reference sequence). The CDR3 loop spans 17 amino acids.

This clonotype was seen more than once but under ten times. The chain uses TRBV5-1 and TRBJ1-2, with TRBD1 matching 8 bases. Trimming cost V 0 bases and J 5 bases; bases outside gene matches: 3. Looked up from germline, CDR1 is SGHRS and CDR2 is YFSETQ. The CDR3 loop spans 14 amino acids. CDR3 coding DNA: TGCGCCAGCAGCTTGGGGACAGGGAGGTATGGCTACACCTTC. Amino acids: CASSLGTGRYGYTF.

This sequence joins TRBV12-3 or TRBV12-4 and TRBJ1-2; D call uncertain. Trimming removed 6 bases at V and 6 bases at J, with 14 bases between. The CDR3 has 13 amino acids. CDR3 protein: CASSSRRLNGYTF. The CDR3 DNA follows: TGTGCCAGCAGCAGCAGACGGCTTAATGGCTACACCTTC.

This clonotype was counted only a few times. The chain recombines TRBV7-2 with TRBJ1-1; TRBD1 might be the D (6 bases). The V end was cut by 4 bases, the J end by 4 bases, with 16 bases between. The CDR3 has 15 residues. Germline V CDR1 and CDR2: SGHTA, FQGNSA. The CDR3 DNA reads TGTGCCAGCAGCTGGAGGGGGGCGAGTGGCACTGAAGCTTTCTTT. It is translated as CASSWRGASGTEAFF.

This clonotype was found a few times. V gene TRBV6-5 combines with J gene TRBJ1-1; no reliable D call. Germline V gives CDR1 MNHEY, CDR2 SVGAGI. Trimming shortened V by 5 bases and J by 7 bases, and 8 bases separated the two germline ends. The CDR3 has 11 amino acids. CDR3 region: CASSGLFEAFF. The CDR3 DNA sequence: TGTGCCAGCAGTGGGTTATTTGAAGCTTTCTTT.

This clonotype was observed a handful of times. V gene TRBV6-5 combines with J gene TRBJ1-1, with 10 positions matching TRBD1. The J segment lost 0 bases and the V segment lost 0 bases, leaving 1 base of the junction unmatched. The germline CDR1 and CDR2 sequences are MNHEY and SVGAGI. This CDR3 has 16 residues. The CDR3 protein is CASSYSGTGVNTEAFF. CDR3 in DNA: TGTGCCAGCAGTTACTCCGGGACAGGGGTGAACACTGAAGCTTTCTTT.

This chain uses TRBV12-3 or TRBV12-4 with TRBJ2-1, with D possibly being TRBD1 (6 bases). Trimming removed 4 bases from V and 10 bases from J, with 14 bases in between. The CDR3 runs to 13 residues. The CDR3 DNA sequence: TGTGCCAGCAGTTCCAACAGGGCTCCCGAGCAGTTCTTC. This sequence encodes CASSSNRAPEQFF.